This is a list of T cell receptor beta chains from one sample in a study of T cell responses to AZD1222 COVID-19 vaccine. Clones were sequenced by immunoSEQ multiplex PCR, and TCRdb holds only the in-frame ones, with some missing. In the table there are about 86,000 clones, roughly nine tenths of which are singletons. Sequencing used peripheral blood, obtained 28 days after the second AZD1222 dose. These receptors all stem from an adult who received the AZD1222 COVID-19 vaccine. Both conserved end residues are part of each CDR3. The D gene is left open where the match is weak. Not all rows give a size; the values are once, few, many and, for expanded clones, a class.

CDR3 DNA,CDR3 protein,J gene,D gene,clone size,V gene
TGCGCCAGCAGCTTCATGAAAACCGGGGTCGGGAGGGGAGATACGCAGTATTTT,CASSFMKTGVGRGDTQYF,TRBJ2-3,TRBD2,-,TRBV5-1
TGTGCCAGCTCACAGGCCGGGACAGGGTATACCCACGAGCAGTACTTC,CASSQAGTGYTHEQYF,TRBJ2-7,TRBD1,-,TRBV18
TGTGCCAGCAGCTTGACTATCGACAATGAGCAGTTCTTC,CASSLTIDNEQFF,TRBJ2-1,-,-,TRBV7-9
TGTGCCAGCAGTGTTATTTGGGACAGGGTACGGAATTCACCCCTCCACTTT,CASSVIWDRVRNSPLHF,TRBJ1-6,TRBD1,-,TRBV6-1
TGCAGCGCCTGGGGGGGACAGTTTCAAGAGACCCAGTACTTC,CSAWGGQFQETQYF,TRBJ2-5,-,-,TRBV29-1
TGTGCCAGCAGCCCCAGAGAAGATACGCAGTATTTT,CASSPREDTQYF,TRBJ2-3,-,-,TRBV3-1/TRBV3-2
TGTGCCACCAGCAGAGAGGGGGGGCCCAGCTCCTACGAGCAGTACTTC,CATSREGGPSSYEQYF,TRBJ2-7,-,-,TRBV15
TGTGCCAGCAGCCCCACGAGAAACACCGGGGAGCTGTTTTTT,CASSPTRNTGELFF,TRBJ2-2,-,-,TRBV7-9
TGTGCCAGCAGCTTCACGGGGGGTCACAATGAGCAGTTCTTC,CASSFTGGHNEQFF,TRBJ2-1,TRBD2,once,TRBV5-4
TGCAGCGTCGCTCCCCCGGGGGGGGCCCAGCATTTT,CSVAPPGGAQHF,TRBJ1-5,-,-,TRBV29-1
TGTGCCAGCAGTTTTCTGGGGGAAGAGACCCAGTACTTC,CASSFLGEETQYF,TRBJ2-5,-,-,TRBV12-3/TRBV12-4
TGTGCCAGCACGGAGCGGCTAACCGGGGAGCTGTTTTTT,CASTERLTGELFF,TRBJ2-2,-,-,TRBV12-3/TRBV12-4
TGTGCCAGCAGCGCCTTACAGGGTCCCGGGGAGCTGTTTTTT,CASSALQGPGELFF,TRBJ2-2,-,-,TRBV9
TGTGCCAGCTCACCACCCTCGGGGGGTTTGAACACTGAAGCTTTCTTT,CASSPPSGGLNTEAFF,TRBJ1-1,-,-,TRBV18
TGCGCCAGCAGCCAGGCAGCTGGGTCGAGGGACACCGGGGAGCTGTTTTTT,CASSQAAGSRDTGELFF,TRBJ2-2,-,-,TRBV4-1
TGTGCCATCAGTGCGAGCCCCTACGAGCAGTACTTC,CAISASPYEQYF,TRBJ2-7,-,-,TRBV10-3
TGTGCCAGCAGACAACAGGGGAGCGGTCAGCCCCAGCATTTT,CASRQQGSGQPQHF,TRBJ1-5,TRBD1,few,TRBV3-1/TRBV3-2
TGTGCCTGGAGTCTCGGGAGCAATCAGCCCCAGCATTTT,CAWSLGSNQPQHF,TRBJ1-5,-,-,TRBV30
TGTGCCAGCAGCAACCGGGGGGCCCCCAGCAATCAGCCCCAGCATTTT,CASSNRGAPSNQPQHF,TRBJ1-5,-,-,TRBV21-1
TGCGCCAGCAGCCCGAAGACAGCGAACACTGAAGCTTTCTTT,CASSPKTANTEAFF,TRBJ1-1,-,-,TRBV4-3
TGTGCCATCAGAGGGACAGAAGACAATGAGCAGTTCTTC,CAIRGTEDNEQFF,TRBJ2-1,TRBD1,-,TRBV10-3
TGTGCCAGCAGCTTAACGTACTCGTCACCCCTCCACTTT,CASSLTYSSPLHF,TRBJ1-6,-,-,TRBV7-3
TGTGCCAGCAGCGCACCGGAGACAGGGGGCTTGAACACTGAAGCTTTCTTT,CASSAPETGGLNTEAFF,TRBJ1-1,TRBD1,once,TRBV4-2
TGCGCCAGCAGCCAACCCTTCAGGGGACTGTACAATGAGCAGTTCTTC,CASSQPFRGLYNEQFF,TRBJ2-1,-,-,TRBV4-1
TGTGCCAGCAGCTTAGCAGCGATCTACAATGAGCAGTTCTTC,CASSLAAIYNEQFF,TRBJ2-1,-,few,TRBV7-6
TGTGCCAGCAGCTCTACTAGCTCCTACGAGCAGTACTTC,CASSSTSSYEQYF,TRBJ2-7,-,-,TRBV7-9
TGTGCCAGTAGTATGACAGGGGGCGGCGAGACCCAGTACTTC,CASSMTGGGETQYF,TRBJ2-5,TRBD1,-,TRBV19
TGTGCCAGCAGCTTAACAGCAGGACAGGGTCAAGCCAACGTCCTGACTTTC,CASSLTAGQGQANVLTF,TRBJ2-6,TRBD1,-,TRBV7-3
TGTGCCAGCAGTTTACTACAGACCTACGAGCAGTACTTC,CASSLLQTYEQYF,TRBJ2-7,-,-,TRBV28
TGCGCCAGCAGCTTAGAACAGTACACCGGGGAGCTGTTTTTT,CASSLEQYTGELFF,TRBJ2-2,-,-,TRBV5-1
TGTGCCAGCAGTTACTCGACAGGGATGGACACTGAAGCTTTCTTT,CASSYSTGMDTEAFF,TRBJ1-1,TRBD1,-,TRBV6-5
TGTGCCAGCAGCCAAGATCGACCGAACTCTGGAAACACCATATATTTT,CASSQDRPNSGNTIYF,TRBJ1-3,-,once,TRBV3-1/TRBV3-2
TGTGCCAGTAGTCCAACAGGTACTAATGAAAAACTGTTTTTT,CASSPTGTNEKLFF,TRBJ1-4,-,-,TRBV19
TGCGCCAGCAGCTTGGAAGGCAACAGGAACACTGAAGCTTTCTTT,CASSLEGNRNTEAFF,TRBJ1-1,-,-,TRBV5-1
TGTGCCAGCAGTGAATATCCGATCTCCTACGAGCAGTACTTC,CASSEYPISYEQYF,TRBJ2-7,-,-,TRBV25-1
TGTGCCAGCAGTTACTTGAGTAGCTCACCCCTCCACTTT,CASSYLSSSPLHF,TRBJ1-6,-,-,TRBV6-5
TGTGCTTTCGGGAGCGGCCCGAGCTCTGGGGCCAACGTCCTGACTTTC,CAFGSGPSSGANVLTF,TRBJ2-6,-,-,TRBV11-2
TGTGCCAGTAGTATAGGTCAGGGCGAAGCTTTCTTT,CASSIGQGEAFF,TRBJ1-1,-,-,TRBV19
TGCGCCAGCAGCCAAGTTATCGCGGGGGGCTACGAGCAGTACTTC,CASSQVIAGGYEQYF,TRBJ2-7,TRBD2,-,TRBV4-3
TGTGCCAGCAGCTTCACACCTGGGGAGCAGCCCCAGCATTTT,CASSFTPGEQPQHF,TRBJ1-5,-,-,TRBV7-2
TGTGCCAGTAGAATACAGGGATTGGATGGCTACACCTTC,CASRIQGLDGYTF,TRBJ1-2,-,-,TRBV19
TGTGCCAGCAGCTCAGGGGGCAGTGGCTATGGCTACACCTTC,CASSSGGSGYGYTF,TRBJ1-2,TRBD1,-,TRBV7-9
TGTGCCAGCAGCCCCCCGGACTGGAACACTGAAGCTTTCTTT,CASSPPDWNTEAFF,TRBJ1-1,-,few,TRBV9
TGTGCCAGCAGCTGGACAGAGTCTAACTATGGCTACACCTTC,CASSWTESNYGYTF,TRBJ1-2,-,-,TRBV7-9
TGTGCCAGCAGCCAGGGACTAGCGACAGATACGCAGTATTTT,CASSQGLATDTQYF,TRBJ2-3,TRBD2,-,TRBV3-1/TRBV3-2
TGCGCCAGCAGCCCCGGAGACCTAGGGCCCCAGTACTTC,CASSPGDLGPQYF,TRBJ2-5,-,-,TRBV5-1
TGTGCCAGCAGTGAAGGTCAGGGGGCTGGAGGCTATGGCTACACCTTC,CASSEGQGAGGYGYTF,TRBJ1-2,TRBD1,-,TRBV6-1